The clone carrying this T cell receptor beta chain was counted ten times or more. Its antigen remains unknown. These data are taken from a study of T-cell memory formation after mild COVID-19. Study-wide context: Most TCR clusters belonged to a single donor.

Whole-study findings and limits: Clones that contracted from day 15 to 85 had balanced CD4/CD8; later expanders were CD4+ biased. Contracting CD4+ clones lay largely in CM and EM, with CD8+ ones residing in EMRA.

5'RACE primed from the constant segment yielded TCR alpha and TCR beta cDNA libraries bearing sample barcodes and UMIs. TCRdb passed the 5' RACE reads through MiXCR, listing each CDR3 protein once. Among 210,000 or so distinct CDR3 sequences listed, 8% to 11% were seen once. This CDR3 spans 15 amino acids. Per germline, CDR1 SGHRS and CDR2 YFSETQ. V lost 0 bases to trimming and J lost 7 bases, with 14 bases between them. This receptor was taken from a young man who had mild COVID-19 (a few samples of this study predate the infection). Cell type and time point are not known. Sequencing input: PBMCs or a T cell subset sorted from them (not recorded which). The rearrangement links TRBV5-1 to TRBJ2-1; D perhaps matches TRBD2 (7 bases). The CDR3 sequence is CASSLDGGPVNEQFF. CDR3 sequence (DNA): TGCGCCAGCAGCTTGGACGGGGGGCCCGTTAATGAGCAGTTCTTC.